The T cell receptor beta chain under discussion was sequenced for a study of T cell responses to AZD1222 COVID-19 vaccine (dated by TCRdb to about 2021). Background on the whole study: AZD1222 recipients given second doses at about 4 weeks or at about 12 weeks were pooled, since spike-specific TCR depth and breadth were not found to differ between the two schedules. Trial participants were enrolled by age into 18-55, 56-69 and 70-plus year subgroups, with around 140, 26 and 57 TCR-sequenced participants respectively. TCR sequencing was performed for 230 to 250 trial participants, of whom 200 to 220 were given two doses of AZD1222 and approximately 26 were given two doses of MenACWY control vaccine.

General conclusions and limits of the study: The 56-69-year group was small, and its depth increase did not reach significance, likely because of low power. Conclusions about previously exposed vaccinees are limited because only five to seven AZD1222 recipients were SARS-CoV-2 seropositive at baseline. Participants were mostly white British and included more females than males, and it was suggested by the authors that clonal diversity may have been underestimated. Spike-specific TCR breadth and depth rose significantly after two AZD1222 doses compared with day 0 and with MenACWY recipients. Reportedly, close to half of the unique spike-specific TCRs recognized epitopes lying outside the regions that are mutated in the B.1.351 and B.1.1.7 variants. Because no samples from the day 14 peak response were available, repertoires could be characterized only after the peak T cell response. CD4 TCRs associated with the vaccine covered the entire spike protein, and the dominant responses were in regions 160-218 and 743-854.

The germline V gene encodes CDR1 MGHRA and CDR2 YSYEKL. The CDR3 runs 14 amino acids, cysteine and phenylalanine included. The only DNA kept is the CDR3, 42 bases in frame from the first base. The junction carries 9 bases between V and J, which are trimmed by 0 bases and 4 bases respectively. The intended sense of this specimen's time point label: baseline before first vaccination. Vaccinee samples came from UK trials COV001 and COV002, including a single-blind randomized controlled phase 2/3 trial of AZD1222 (ChAdOx1 nCoV-19) in healthy adults. For TCRbeta chain sequencing, PBMC samples from trial participants were taken at day 0 and at day 28 after the second dose. The CDR3 regions of human TCRbeta chains were analyzed by immunosequencing. The published analysis was carried out like this. TCRs in the repertoires were compared against a reference library of SARS-CoV-2-specific TCRs that had been generated with the MIRA antigen-specificity platform. Breadth meant the fraction of unique TCRs that were SARS-CoV-2-associated, whereas depth meant the fraction of total T cells that were SARS-CoV-2-associated. Each spike-specific TCR was assigned to its reactive spike region and to a CD4 or CD8 class using the MIRA data. Log10-transformed breadth and depth values were compared by one-way ANOVA with Sidak's multiple comparisons tests. TCRdb carries this immuneACCESS record with in-frame sequences only. Its versions omit some clonotypes, under half of them owing to an unresolved V gene in the studies checked, with the rest unexplained. Clone size and the V and J calls come from that table; the DNA yielded D and trimming. This sample comprises about 120,000 clones, roughly 84% of them detected only once. The top ten constitute around 1.2% of the sample.

As concerns this clone: The specificity of this receptor is unknown. It has no much larger one-base neighbor in the sample; base qualities were not kept.

The input for sequencing was peripheral blood, taken on day 0 of AZD1222 vaccination. This chain joins TRBV4-1 to TRBJ1-2; confidence is insufficient to name the D gene. The TCR comes from an adult in good health. The CDR3 loop reads CASSQDSNVYGYTF. The nucleotide sequence is given as TGCGCCAGCAGCCAAGATTCGAATGTCTATGGCTACACCTTC.